This T cell receptor (beta chain) was sequenced during a study of blood T cell repertoires in COVID-19. TCRdb's table, derived via immunoSEQ multiplex PCR, lists solely in-frame clones and lacks some. The repertoire holds hundreds of thousands of clones, 75% to 90% seen once, with 0.95% to 1.2% in the top ten. This TCR was recovered from a man aged 25 to 40 who had recovered from COVID-19. The material sequenced was PBMCs or T cells enriched from blood (not recorded which).

CDR3 amino acids: CASSRRTGTEAFF. The CDR3 coding sequence is TGTGCCAGCAGCCGACGGACGGGAACTGAAGCTTTCTTT. This chain joins TRBV7-9 and TRBJ1-1, with D hard to call. The germline gives CDR1 SEHNR, CDR2 FQNEAQ (reference sequence). The V end was cut by 5 bases, the J end by 5 bases, with 12 bases between. The CDR3 has 13 residues.